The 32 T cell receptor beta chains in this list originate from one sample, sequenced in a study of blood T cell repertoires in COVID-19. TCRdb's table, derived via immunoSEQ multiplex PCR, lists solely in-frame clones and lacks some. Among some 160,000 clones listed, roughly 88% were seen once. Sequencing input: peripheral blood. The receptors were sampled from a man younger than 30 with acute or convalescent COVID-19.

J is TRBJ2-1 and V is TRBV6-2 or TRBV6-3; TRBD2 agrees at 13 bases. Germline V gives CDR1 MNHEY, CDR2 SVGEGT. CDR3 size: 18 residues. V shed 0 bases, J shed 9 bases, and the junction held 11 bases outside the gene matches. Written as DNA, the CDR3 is TGTGCCAGCAGTTACTCTTATCCACTAGCGGGGGGGTTGAGTGAGCAGTTCTTC. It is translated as CASSYSYPLAGGLSEQFF.

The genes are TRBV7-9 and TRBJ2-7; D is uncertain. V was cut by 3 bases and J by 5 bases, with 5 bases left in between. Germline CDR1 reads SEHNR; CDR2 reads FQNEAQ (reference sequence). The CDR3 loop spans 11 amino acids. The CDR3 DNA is TGTGCCAGCAGCTTGGGCGACGAGCAGTACTTC. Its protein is CASSLGDEQYF.

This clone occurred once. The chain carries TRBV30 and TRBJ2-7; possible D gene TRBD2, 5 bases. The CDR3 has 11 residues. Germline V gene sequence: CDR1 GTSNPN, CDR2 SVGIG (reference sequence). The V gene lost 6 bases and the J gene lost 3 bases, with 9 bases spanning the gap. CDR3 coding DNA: TGTGCCTGTTTGGGGAGCTACGAGCAGTACTTC. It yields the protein CACLGSYEQYF.

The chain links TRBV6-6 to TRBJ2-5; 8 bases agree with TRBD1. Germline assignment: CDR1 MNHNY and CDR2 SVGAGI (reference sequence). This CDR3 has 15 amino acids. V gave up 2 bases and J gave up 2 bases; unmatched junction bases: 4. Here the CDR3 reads CASSYGGTGQETQYF. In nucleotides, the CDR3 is TGTGCCAGCAGTTACGGGGGGACAGGACAAGAGACCCAGTACTTC.

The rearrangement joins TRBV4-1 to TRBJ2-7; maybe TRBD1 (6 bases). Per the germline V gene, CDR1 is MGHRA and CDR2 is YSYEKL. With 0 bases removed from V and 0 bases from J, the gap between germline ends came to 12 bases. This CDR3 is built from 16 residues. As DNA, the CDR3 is TGCGCCAGCAGCCAAGAACAGGGCCCCAGCTCCTACGAGCAGTACTTC. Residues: CASSQEQGPSSYEQYF.

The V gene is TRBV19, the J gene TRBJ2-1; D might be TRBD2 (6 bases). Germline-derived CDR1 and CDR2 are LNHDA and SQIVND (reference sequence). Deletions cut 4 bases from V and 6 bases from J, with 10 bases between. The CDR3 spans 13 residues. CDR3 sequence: CASSRGVFNEQFF. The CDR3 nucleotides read TGTGCCAGTAGTAGGGGGGTCTTCAATGAGCAGTTCTTC.

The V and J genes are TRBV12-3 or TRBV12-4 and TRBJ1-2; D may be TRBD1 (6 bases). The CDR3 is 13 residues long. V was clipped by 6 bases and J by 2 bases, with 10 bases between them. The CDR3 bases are TGTGCCAGCAGACCTCAGGGGAACTATGGCTACACCTTC. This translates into CASRPQGNYGYTF.

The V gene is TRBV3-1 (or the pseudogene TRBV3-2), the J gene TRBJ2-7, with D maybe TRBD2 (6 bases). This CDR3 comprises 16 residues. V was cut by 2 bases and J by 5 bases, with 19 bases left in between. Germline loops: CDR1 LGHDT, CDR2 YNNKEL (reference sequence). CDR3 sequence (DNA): TGTGCCAGCAGCCAACGCGGCGGGGCTCGCGGAAACGAGCAGTACTTC. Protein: CASSQRGGARGNEQYF.

The CDR3 nucleotides are TGCGCCAGCAGCTTGGCAACCCCCTCGGGTTTCACAGATACGCAGTATTTT. Translating gives CASSLATPSGFTDTQYF. V gene TRBV5-1 combines with J gene TRBJ2-3; D is unresolved. Germline CDR1 and CDR2: SGHRS and YFSETQ. The V end lost 0 bases, the J end lost 2 bases, and 16 bases lay between the germline ends. The CDR3 sequence is 17 residues long.

CDR3 nucleotides: TGTGCCAGCAGGGGACAGGGCCGAGGCTATGGCTACACCTTC. This encodes CASRGQGRGYGYTF. The chain recombines TRBV27 with TRBJ1-2, with 9 bases aligning to TRBD1. J gave up 4 bases and V 6 bases, and 6 bases lay outside the gene matches. The CDR3 length is 14 residues. CDR1 and CDR2 (germline): MNHEY, SMNVEV (reference sequence).

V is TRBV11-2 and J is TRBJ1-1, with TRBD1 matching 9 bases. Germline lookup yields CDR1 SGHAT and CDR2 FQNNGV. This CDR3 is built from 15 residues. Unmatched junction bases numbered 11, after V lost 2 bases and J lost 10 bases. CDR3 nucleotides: TGTGCCAGCAGCTTATCACGCACAGGGGGCAGTGGAGCTTTCTTT. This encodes CASSLSRTGGSGAFF.

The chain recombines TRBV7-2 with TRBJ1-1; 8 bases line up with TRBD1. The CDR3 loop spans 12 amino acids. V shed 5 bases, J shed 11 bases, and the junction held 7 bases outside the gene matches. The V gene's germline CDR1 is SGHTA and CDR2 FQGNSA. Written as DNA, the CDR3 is TGTGCCAGCAGCCTGGACAGGGTCGAGGCTTTCTTT. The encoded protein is CASSLDRVEAFF.

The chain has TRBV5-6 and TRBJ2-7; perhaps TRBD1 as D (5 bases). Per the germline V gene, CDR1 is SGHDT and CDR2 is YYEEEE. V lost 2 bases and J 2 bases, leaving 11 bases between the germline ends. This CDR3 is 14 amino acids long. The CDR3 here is CASSFSGQPYEQYF. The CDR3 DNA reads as TGTGCCAGCAGCTTTTCAGGGCAACCCTACGAGCAGTACTTC.

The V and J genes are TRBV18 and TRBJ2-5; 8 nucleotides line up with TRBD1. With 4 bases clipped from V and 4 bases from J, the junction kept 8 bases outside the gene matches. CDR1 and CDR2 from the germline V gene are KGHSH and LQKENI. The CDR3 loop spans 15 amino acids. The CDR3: CASSRQGAGGETQYF. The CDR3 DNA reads TGTGCCAGCTCACGTCAGGGGGCTGGGGGAGAGACCCAGTACTTC.

The CDR3 loop is CASSERQGYSYEQYF. Here the CDR3 DNA reads TGCGCCAGCAGTGAAAGGCAGGGTTACTCCTACGAGCAGTACTTC. The V gene is TRBV10-1, the J gene TRBJ2-7, with a weak D call TRBD1 (5 bases). Per the germline V gene, CDR1 is WNHNN and CDR2 is SYGVQD (reference sequence). V dropped 3 bases and J dropped 0 bases, with 12 bases sitting between them. The CDR3 spans 15 residues.

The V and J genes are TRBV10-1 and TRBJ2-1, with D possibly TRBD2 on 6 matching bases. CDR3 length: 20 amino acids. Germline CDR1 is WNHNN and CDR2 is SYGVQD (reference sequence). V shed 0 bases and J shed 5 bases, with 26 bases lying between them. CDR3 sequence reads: CASSESGRGRPVADNNEQFF. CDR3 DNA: TGCGCCAGCAGTGAGTCGGGAAGGGGCCGTCCGGTAGCGGACAACAATGAGCAGTTCTTC.

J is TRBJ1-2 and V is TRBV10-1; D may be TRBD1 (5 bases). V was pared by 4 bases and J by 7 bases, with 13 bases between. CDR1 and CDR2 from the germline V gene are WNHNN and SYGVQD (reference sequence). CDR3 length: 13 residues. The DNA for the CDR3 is TGCGCCAGCAGTGCAGGGACTCAGGGTGGCTACACCTTC. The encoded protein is CASSAGTQGGYTF.

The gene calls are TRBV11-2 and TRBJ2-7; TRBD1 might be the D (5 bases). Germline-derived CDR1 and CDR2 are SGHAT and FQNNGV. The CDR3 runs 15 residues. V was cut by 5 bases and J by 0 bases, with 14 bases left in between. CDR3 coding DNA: TGTGCCAGCAGCCGTGCAATAGGGGTCTCCTACGAGCAGTACTTC. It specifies CASSRAIGVSYEQYF.

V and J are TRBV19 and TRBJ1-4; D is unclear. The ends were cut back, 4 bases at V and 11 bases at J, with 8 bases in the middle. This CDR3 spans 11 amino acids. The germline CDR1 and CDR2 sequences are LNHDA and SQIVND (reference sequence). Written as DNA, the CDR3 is TGTGCCAGTAGTAATTTGGAGAAACTGTTTTTT. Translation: CASSNLEKLFF.

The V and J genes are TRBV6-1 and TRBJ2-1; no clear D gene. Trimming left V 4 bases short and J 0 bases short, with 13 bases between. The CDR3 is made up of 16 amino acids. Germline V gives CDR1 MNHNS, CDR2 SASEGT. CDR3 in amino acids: CASSAPTASSYNEQFF. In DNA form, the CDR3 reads TGTGCCAGCAGTGCGCCGACTGCGAGCTCCTACAATGAGCAGTTCTTC.

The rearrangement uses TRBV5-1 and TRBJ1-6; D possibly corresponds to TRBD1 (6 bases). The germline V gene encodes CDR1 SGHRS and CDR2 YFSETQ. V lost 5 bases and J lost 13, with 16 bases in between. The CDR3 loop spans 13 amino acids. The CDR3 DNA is TGCGCCAGCAGTAGGGACACAGGTTCGCCCCTCCACTTT. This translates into CASSRDTGSPLHF.

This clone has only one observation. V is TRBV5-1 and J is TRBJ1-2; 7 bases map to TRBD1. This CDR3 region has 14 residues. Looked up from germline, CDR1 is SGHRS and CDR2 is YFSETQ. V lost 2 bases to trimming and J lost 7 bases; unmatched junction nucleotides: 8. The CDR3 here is CASSFDRVGFGYTF. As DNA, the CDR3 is TGCGCCAGCAGCTTCGACAGGGTAGGGTTTGGCTACACCTTC.

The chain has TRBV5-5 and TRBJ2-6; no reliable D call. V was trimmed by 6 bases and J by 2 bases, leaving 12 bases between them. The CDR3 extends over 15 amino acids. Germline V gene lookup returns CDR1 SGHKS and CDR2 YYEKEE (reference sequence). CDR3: CASTRSETGANVLTF. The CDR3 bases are TGTGCCAGCACTAGATCGGAAACTGGGGCCAACGTCCTGACTTTC.

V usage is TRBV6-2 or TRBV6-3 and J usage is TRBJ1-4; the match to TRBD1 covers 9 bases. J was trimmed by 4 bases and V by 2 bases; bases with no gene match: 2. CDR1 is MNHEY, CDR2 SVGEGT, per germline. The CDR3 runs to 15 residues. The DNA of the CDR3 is TGTGCCAGCAGTTACGCGACAGGGGGTAATGAAAAACTGTTTTTT. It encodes CASSYATGGNEKLFF.

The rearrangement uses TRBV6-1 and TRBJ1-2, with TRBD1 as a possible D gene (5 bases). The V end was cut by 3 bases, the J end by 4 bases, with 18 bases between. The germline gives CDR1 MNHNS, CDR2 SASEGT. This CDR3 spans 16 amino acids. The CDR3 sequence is CASSENFQGGSYGYTF. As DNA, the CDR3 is TGTGCCAGCAGTGAGAACTTCCAGGGAGGGAGCTATGGCTACACCTTC.

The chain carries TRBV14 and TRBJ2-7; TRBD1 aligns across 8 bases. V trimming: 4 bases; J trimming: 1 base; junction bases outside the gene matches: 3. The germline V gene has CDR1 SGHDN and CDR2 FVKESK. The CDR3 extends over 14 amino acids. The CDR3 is CASSRQGISYEQYF. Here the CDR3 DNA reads TGTGCCAGCAGCCGACAGGGGATTTCCTACGAGCAGTACTTC.

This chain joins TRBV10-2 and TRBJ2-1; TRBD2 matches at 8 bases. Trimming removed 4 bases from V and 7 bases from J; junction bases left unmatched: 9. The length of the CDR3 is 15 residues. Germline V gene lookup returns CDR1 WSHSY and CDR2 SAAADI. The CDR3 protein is CASSGTSGGSNEQFF. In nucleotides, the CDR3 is TGCGCCAGCAGTGGAACTAGCGGAGGATCGAATGAGCAGTTCTTC.

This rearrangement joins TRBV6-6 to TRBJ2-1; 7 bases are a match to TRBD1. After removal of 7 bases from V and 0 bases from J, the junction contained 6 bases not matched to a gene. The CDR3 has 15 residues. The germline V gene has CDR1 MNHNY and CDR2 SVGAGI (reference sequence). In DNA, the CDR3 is TGTGCCAGCACCTTCGACAGGGACTCCTACAATGAGCAGTTCTTC. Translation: CASTFDRDSYNEQFF.

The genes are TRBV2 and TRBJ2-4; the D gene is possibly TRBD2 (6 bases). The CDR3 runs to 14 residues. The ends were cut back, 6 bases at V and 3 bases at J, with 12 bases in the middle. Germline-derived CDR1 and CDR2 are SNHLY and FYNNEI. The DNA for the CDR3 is TGTGCCAGCAGACTGGCCGGGGGCAAAAACATTCAGTACTTC. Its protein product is CASRLAGGKNIQYF.

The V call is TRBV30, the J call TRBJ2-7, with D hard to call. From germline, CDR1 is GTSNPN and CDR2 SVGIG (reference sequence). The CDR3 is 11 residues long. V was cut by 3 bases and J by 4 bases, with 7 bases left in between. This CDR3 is CAWSRSYEQYF. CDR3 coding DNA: TGTGCCTGGAGCCGGAGTTACGAGCAGTACTTC.

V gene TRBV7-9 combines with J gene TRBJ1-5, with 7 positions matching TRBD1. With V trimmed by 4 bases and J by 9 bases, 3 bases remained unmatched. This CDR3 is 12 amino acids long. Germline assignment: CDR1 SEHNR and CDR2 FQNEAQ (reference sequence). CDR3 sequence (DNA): TGTGCCAGCAGCTCGACAGGGTCGCCCCAGCATTTT. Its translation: CASSSTGSPQHF.

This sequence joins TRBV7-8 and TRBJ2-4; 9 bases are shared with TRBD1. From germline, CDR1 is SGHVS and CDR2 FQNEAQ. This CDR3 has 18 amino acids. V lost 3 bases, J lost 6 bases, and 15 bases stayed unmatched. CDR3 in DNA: TGTGCCAGCAGCTTCGGGACAGGGTCGTGGGGGGTGACAAACATTCAGTACTTC. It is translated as CASSFGTGSWGVTNIQYF.